Below, 31 T cell receptor beta chains from the same sample are listed, as sequenced in a study of cytomegalovirus exposure and HLA in healthy donors. This PCR relied on a set of 60 Vbeta primers and 13 Jbeta primers. Using immunoSEQ multiplex PCR, the repertoire was profiled, and TCRdb retains in-frame clones only, with some absent. This sample yields approximately 140,000 clones, of which around 60% are seen a single time; roughly 7% belongs to the top ten. The sequenced sample consisted of PBMCs. These receptors were collected from a woman aged 60-75 years in good health and CMV-seropositive.

V is TRBV28 and J is TRBJ1-3; TRBD1 agrees at 8 bases. V lost 5 bases and J lost 0; bases outside the gene matches: 9. The CDR3 totals 17 residues. Germline V gene sequence: CDR1 MDHEN, CDR2 SYDVKM. This CDR3 is CASSVPGQVLSGNTIYF. Written as DNA, the CDR3 is TGTGCCAGCAGTGTGCCGGGACAGGTACTCTCTGGAAACACCATATATTTT.

The chain joins TRBV7-2 to TRBJ1-3; D remains unclear. The CDR3 spans 15 residues. Germline V lookup: CDR1 SGHTA, CDR2 FQGNSA. The V gene lost 4 bases and the J gene lost 0 bases, with 10 bases spanning the gap. The chain's CDR3 is CASSSSLSSGNTIYF. Written as DNA, the CDR3 is TGTGCCAGCAGCTCTTCTTTGAGCTCTGGAAACACCATATATTTT. The whole variable domain, filled in from reference TRBV7-2 and TRBJ1-3, reads GAGVSQSPSNKVTEKGKDVELRCDPISGHTALYWYRQSLGQGLEFLIYFQGNSAPDKSGLPSDRFSAERTGGSVSTLTIQRTQQEDSAVYLCASSSSLSSGNTIYFGEGSWLTVV.

The chain couples TRBV2 to TRBJ1-2; D gene uncertain. CDR3 length equals 14 residues. Looked up from germline, CDR1 is SNHLY and CDR2 is FYNNEI. Trimming removed 6 bases from V and 0 bases from J, with 11 bases in between. This CDR3 is CASRPTGTNYGYTF. The CDR3, as DNA: TGTGCCAGCAGACCTACCGGGACTAACTATGGCTACACCTTC.

The rearrangement uses TRBV5-1 and TRBJ2-2; 9 bases map to TRBD1. The V gene end was trimmed by 0 bases and the J gene end by 3 bases; junction bases not matched to a gene: 3. The CDR3 is 16 residues long. Germline assignment: CDR1 SGHRS and CDR2 YFSETQ. CDR3 nucleotides: TGCGCCAGCAGCTTGGGTGGGACAGGGTACACCGGGGAGCTGTTTTTT. Translation gives CASSLGGTGYTGELFF.

The J gene is TRBJ1-2, the V gene TRBV6-5, with 7 bases that match TRBD1. The CDR3 covers 14 residues. Germline CDR1 and CDR2: MNHEY and SVGAGI. V shed 10 bases and J 4 bases; nucleotides not matched to a gene: 12. For the CDR3, the DNA is TGTGCCACCGCTAAATGGGGACAGTCCTATGGCTACACCTTC. This translates into CATAKWGQSYGYTF.

The chain is built from TRBV9 and TRBJ1-2, with D uncertain. This CDR3 has 12 residues. Trimming shortened V by 3 bases and J by 5 bases, and 8 bases separated the two germline ends. Germline assignment: CDR1 SGDLS and CDR2 YYNGEE. Here the CDR3 DNA reads TGTGCCAGCAGCGCCAACGAGTATGGCTACACCTTC. Protein: CASSANEYGYTF. The full variable domain, with the rest looked up from reference TRBV9 and TRBJ1-2, is DSGVTQTPKHLITATGQRVTLRCSPRSGDLSVYWYQQSLDQGLQFLIQYYNGEERAKGNILERFSAQQFPDLHSELNLSSLELGDSALYFCASSANEYGYTFGSGTRLTVV.

On this clone: Within the sample, other DNA sequences also encode this same CDR3. The chain joins TRBV5-1 to TRBJ2-3; TRBD2 matches 9 bases. V dropped 5 bases and J dropped 0; count of bases not matched to a gene: 4. Germline CDR1 SGHRS, CDR2 YFSETQ. The CDR3 runs 15 residues. The CDR3 nucleotides read TGCGCCAGCAGGACTAGCGGAACTAGCACAGATACGCAGTATTTT. Its protein is CASRTSGTSTDTQYF.

The chain joins TRBV29-1 to TRBJ1-2; maybe TRBD1 (6 bases). The V gene lost 6 bases and the J gene lost 2 bases, with 7 bases spanning the gap. The CDR3 has 11 amino acids. CDR1 is SQVTM, CDR2 ANQGSEA, per germline. In DNA form, the CDR3 reads TGCAGCGTGCAGGGGAACTATGGCTACACCTTC. Translated, it gives CSVQGNYGYTF.

This clone has only a few counts. The chain uses TRBV4-3 and TRBJ1-3; D unclear. Deletions cut 4 bases from V and 7 bases from J, with 14 bases between. Germline V gene sequence: CDR1 LGHNA, CDR2 YSLEER. CDR3 size: 14 residues. This CDR3 is CASSLNLRENTIYF. DNA of the CDR3: TGCGCCAGCAGCCTCAACTTGAGGGAGAACACCATATATTTT.

This clone has more than one count but fewer than ten. This rearrangement joins TRBV7-2 to TRBJ2-1, with 9 bases aligning to TRBD2. The junction had 12 bases not matched to a gene; V was cut back by 5 bases and J by 7 bases. CDR3 length equals 16 residues. Germline V gene sequence: CDR1 SGHTA, CDR2 FQGNSA. CDR3 amino acids: CASSLEGGRAGNEQFF. In DNA, the CDR3 is TGTGCCAGCAGCCTTGAGGGCGGGAGGGCCGGGAATGAGCAGTTCTTC.

The J gene is TRBJ2-7, the V gene TRBV10-3, with TRBD2 matching 15 bases. Germline V gives CDR1 ENHRY, CDR2 SYGVKD. The trim removed 4 bases at V and 5 bases at J, leaving 9 bases unmatched. The CDR3 totals 17 residues. The CDR3 coding sequence is TGTGCCATCAGTGGACGGACTAGCGGGAGGGAATCCCACGAGCAGTACTTC. Translated: CAISGRTSGRESHEQYF.

The rearrangement uses TRBV12-2 and TRBJ2-7; the table names TRBD2, a call not compared with the DNA. TRBV12-2 is a pseudogene. The CDR3 runs 21 residues. The CDR3 spells CASRAFRVGTSGRACTYEQYF. CDR3 nucleotides: TGTGCAAGTCGCGCTTTTAGGGTTGGGACTAGCGGGAGGGCCTGTACCTACGAGCAGTACTTC.

As concerns this clone: Other DNA sequences in the same sample also yield this CDR3. This chain joins TRBV28 and TRBJ2-3; 7 bases are shared with TRBD2. CDR1 is MDHEN, CDR2 SYDVKM, per germline. The CDR3 runs 14 residues. V was pared by 2 bases and J by 4 bases, with 3 bases of the junction left unmatched. CDR3 protein: CASSLAGAADTQYF. For the CDR3, the DNA is TGTGCCAGCAGTTTAGCGGGAGCTGCAGATACGCAGTATTTT. Together with reference TRBV28 and TRBJ2-3, the CDR3 gives the full variable domain: DVKVTQSSRYLVKRTGEKVFLECVQDMDHENMFWYRQDPGLGLRLIYFSYDVKMKEKGDIPEGYSVSREKKERFSLILESASTNQTSMYLCASSLAGAADTQYFGPGTRLTVL.

The chain uses TRBV7-9 and TRBJ2-5; TRBD2 aligns across 12 bases. The V and J ends lost 5 bases and 5 bases, in that order; junction bases with no gene match: 6. The CDR3 has 15 residues. CDR1 and CDR2 (germline): SEHNR, FQNEAQ (reference sequence). The CDR3 is CASSPGLAGMETQYF. CDR3 nucleotides: TGTGCCAGCAGCCCAGGACTAGCGGGAATGGAGACCCAGTACTTC.

The chain uses TRBV15 and TRBJ2-7, with 7 bases fitting TRBD1. V lost 1 base to trimming and J lost 5 bases; unmatched junction nucleotides: 8. Looked up from germline, CDR1 is LNHNV and CDR2 is YYDKDF (reference sequence). The CDR3 is 15 residues long. The DNA for the CDR3 is TGTGCCACCAGCAGAGGACAGGGTACGGTTAACGAGCAGTACTTC. Amino acid sequence: CATSRGQGTVNEQYF. Using reference TRBV15 and TRBJ2-7 for the parts outside the CDR3, the full variable domain is DAMVIQNPRYQVTQFGKPVTLSCSQTLNHNVMYWYQQKSSQAPKLLFHYYDKDFNNEADTPDNFQSRRPNTSFCFLDIRSPGLGDTAMYLCATSRGQGTVNEQYFGPGTRLTVT.

The DNA for the CDR3 is TGTGCCTGGAGTGTACGGCTAGCGGGGAAGTACGAGCAGTACTTC. Translation gives CAWSVRLAGKYEQYF. The V gene is TRBV30, the J gene TRBJ2-7, with 9 positions matching TRBD2. The length of the CDR3 is 15 residues. V gave up 0 bases and J gave up 4 bases; unmatched junction bases: 7. The V gene's germline CDR1 is GTSNPN and CDR2 SVGIG (reference sequence).

This clone has just a few counts. The rearrangement uses TRBV12-5 and TRBJ2-1; the D gene is possibly TRBD2 (6 bases). V was clipped by 6 bases and J by 12 bases, with 21 bases between them. In germline, CDR1 is LGHNT, CDR2 FRNRAP. The CDR3 loop spans 14 amino acids. The CDR3 region has the DNA TGTGCTAGTGGGGGGGTCGGGAGCCCTTGGCGGCAGTTCTTC. Protein sequence: CASGGVGSPWRQFF.

The chain carries TRBV19 and TRBJ2-7, with TRBD1 matching 8 bases. The V segment lost 8 bases and the J segment 0 bases; nucleotides outside the gene matches: 3. Germline V CDR1 and CDR2: LNHDA, SQIVND (reference sequence). The CDR3 loop spans 13 amino acids. CDR3 DNA: TGTGCCAGTGGACAGGGTAGCTCCTACGAGCAGTACTTC. This codes for CASGQGSSYEQYF.

The chain links TRBV10-3 to TRBJ2-7; D remains ambiguous. Germline V gene lookup returns CDR1 ENHRY and CDR2 SYGVKD. The CDR3 is 15 residues long. V lost 2 bases and J lost 0, with 11 bases in between. The CDR3 sequence is CAISELGARSYEQYF. The CDR3 bases are TGTGCCATCAGTGAGCTGGGCGCGCGCTCCTACGAGCAGTACTTC.

The chain employs TRBV2 and TRBJ1-1; D gene ambiguous. V was pared by 2 bases and J by 8 bases, with 6 bases between. The germline CDR1 and CDR2 sequences are SNHLY and FYNNEI. The CDR3 has 11 residues. The CDR3: CASSERLEAFF. The CDR3 region has the DNA TGTGCCAGCAGTGAACGACTGGAAGCTTTCTTT.

This clone has just a few counts. The gene calls are TRBV7-6 and TRBJ2-3; 7 bases are a match to TRBD1. This CDR3 region has 16 residues. V lost 5 bases, J lost 4 bases, and 12 bases stayed unmatched. Germline values: CDR1 SGHVS, CDR2 FNYEAQ. CDR3 amino acids: CASSHRQGGVADTQYF. CDR3 nucleotides: TGTGCCAGCAGCCACCGACAGGGCGGCGTTGCAGATACGCAGTATTTT.

In this sample, this clone turned up a few times. The V gene is TRBV6-5, the J gene TRBJ1-2; a weak D match, TRBD1 (5 bases). CDR3 length: 15 amino acids. The germline V and J ends were trimmed by 5 bases and 2 bases, with 15 bases remaining between them. Germline V CDR1 and CDR2: MNHEY, SVGAGI. CDR3 coding DNA: TGTGCCAGCAGTACTTGGGCAGGGCGAAACTATGGCTACACCTTC. Its translation is CASSTWAGRNYGYTF.

V usage is TRBV18 and J usage is TRBJ2-7; D is undetermined. Germline CDR1 KGHSH, CDR2 LQKENI. The ends were cut back, 5 bases at V and 3 bases at J, with 11 bases in the middle. The CDR3 has 13 amino acids. CDR3 loop: CASSGPVDYEQYF. CDR3 nucleotide sequence: TGTGCCAGCTCAGGGCCCGTGGACTACGAGCAGTACTTC.

The CDR3 bases are TGCGCCAGCAGCAGGGGATCCCAAGAGACCCAGTACTTC. Protein sequence: CASSRGSQETQYF. The chain has TRBV5-1 and TRBJ2-5; D is possibly TRBD1 (5 bases). Deletions cut 4 bases from V and 1 base from J, with 8 bases between. The CDR3 is made up of 13 amino acids. The germline V gene encodes CDR1 SGHRS and CDR2 YFSETQ.

This clone was observed a few times. This chain uses TRBV18 with TRBJ2-7; 8 positions agree with TRBD2. V lost 3 bases, J lost 1 base, and 8 bases stayed unmatched. CDR1 is KGHSH and CDR2 is LQKENI in the germline V gene. The CDR3 consists of 16 residues. CDR3 loop: CASSPASGRLSYEQYF. The CDR3 region has the DNA TGTGCCAGCTCACCGGCCAGCGGGAGATTGTCCTACGAGCAGTACTTC.

The chain uses TRBV15 and TRBJ2-1; TRBD2 matches 12 bases. Losses at the gene ends were 3 bases for V and 7 bases for J; bases not matched to a gene: 7. Germline CDR1 reads LNHNV; CDR2 reads YYDKDF (reference sequence). The CDR3 has 16 residues. CDR3 region: CATSRSLAGGLNEQFF. The CDR3 bases are TGTGCCACCAGCAGGAGTCTAGCGGGAGGGCTGAATGAGCAGTTCTTC.

The sample holds a few counts of this clone. The rearrangement joins TRBV27 to TRBJ2-5; TRBD2 matches at 16 bases. V gave up 4 bases and J gave up 4 bases; unmatched junction bases: 6. CDR1 MNHEY and CDR2 SMNVEV come from the germline V gene (reference sequence). The CDR3 length is 17 residues. CDR3 loop: CASSSGTSGRARETQYF. CDR3 DNA sequence: TGTGCCAGCAGTTCCGGGACTAGCGGGAGGGCCAGAGAGACCCAGTACTTC.

V and J are TRBV19 and TRBJ2-1; 10 bases map to TRBD2. CDR1 is LNHDA and CDR2 is SQIVND in the germline V gene (reference sequence). With 7 bases clipped from V and 7 bases from J, the junction kept 7 bases outside the gene matches. The CDR3 spans 14 residues. CDR3 residues: CASTLAGVWNEQFF. The CDR3 bases are TGTGCCAGTACTCTAGCGGGAGTCTGGAATGAGCAGTTCTTC.

V gene TRBV5-6 combines with J gene TRBJ1-2; 8 nucleotides line up with TRBD1. The CDR3 is 13 amino acids. With 4 bases clipped from V and 11 bases from J, the junction kept 10 bases outside the gene matches. In germline, CDR1 is SGHDT, CDR2 YYEEEE. In nucleotides, the CDR3 is TGTGCCAGCAGCCCGGACCGGACAGGGTCATACACCTTC. Its translation: CASSPDRTGSYTF. Together with reference TRBV5-6 and TRBJ1-2, the CDR3 gives the full variable domain: DAGVTQSPTHLIKTRGQQVTLRCSPKSGHDTVSWYQQALGQGPQFIFQYYEEEERQRGNFPDRFSGHQFPNYSSELNVNALLLGDSALYLCASSPDRTGSYTFGSGTRLTVV.

V gene TRBV5-4 combines with J gene TRBJ1-4; D remains unclear. Per the germline V gene, CDR1 is SGHNT and CDR2 is YYREEE (reference sequence). The CDR3 totals 15 residues. Trimming shortened V by 2 bases and J by 0 bases, and 8 bases separated the two germline ends. The CDR3 spells CASSLDGATNEKLFF. The CDR3 nucleotides are TGTGCCAGCAGCTTAGATGGAGCAACTAATGAAAAACTGTTTTTT.

This clone has only a few counts. The gene calls are TRBV9 and TRBJ2-2, with 15 bases fitting TRBD2. CDR1 is SGDLS and CDR2 is YYNGEE in the germline V gene. The CDR3 covers 19 residues. Trimming took 4 bases from V and 4 from J; bases not matched to a gene: 11. CDR3 DNA: TGTGCCAGCAGCCCCCGGACTAGCGGGAGGGCCGAGGGCACCGGGGAGCTGTTTTTT. This translates into CASSPRTSGRAEGTGELFF.